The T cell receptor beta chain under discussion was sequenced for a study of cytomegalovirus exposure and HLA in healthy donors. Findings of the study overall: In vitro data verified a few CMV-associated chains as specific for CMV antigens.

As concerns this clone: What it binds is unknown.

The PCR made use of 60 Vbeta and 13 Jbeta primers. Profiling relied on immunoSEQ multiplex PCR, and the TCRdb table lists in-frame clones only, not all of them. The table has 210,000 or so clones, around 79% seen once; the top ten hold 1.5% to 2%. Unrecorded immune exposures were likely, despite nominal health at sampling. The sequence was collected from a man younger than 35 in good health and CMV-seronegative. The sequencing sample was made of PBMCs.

CDR3 in amino acids: CASRGGSTGELFF. Here the CDR3 DNA reads TGCGCCAGCAGGGGGGGTTCCACCGGGGAGCTGTTTTTT. The V call is TRBV5-1, the J call TRBJ2-2; D is possibly TRBD2 (6 bases). CDR3 size: 13 residues. The germline V and J ends were trimmed by 5 bases and 4 bases, with 9 bases remaining between them. Germline V CDR1 and CDR2: SGHRS, YFSETQ. Looking up the rest from reference TRBV5-1 and TRBJ2-2 gives the full variable domain: KAGVTQTPRYLIKTRGQQVTLSCSPISGHRSVSWYQQTPGQGLQFLFEYFSETQRNKGNFPGRFSGRQFSNSRSEMNVSTLELGDSALYLCASRGGSTGELFFGEGSRLTVL.